This entry lists 12 T cell receptor beta chains sequenced from one sample in a study of Ad26.COV2.S vaccination and SARS-CoV-2 variants. The data were produced by immunoSEQ multiplex PCR, yet TCRdb's version contains in-frame clones alone and is incomplete. The data contain around 100,000 clones, roughly 84% of them seen just once; the ten biggest clones take up more than 15%. Sequencing used peripheral blood, obtained after recovery from COVID-19. All receptors come from a human donor who had recovered from COVID-19.

Here the CDR3 DNA reads TGCGCCAGCAGCCTGGGGCCGAACACTGAAGCTTTCTTT. Translation gives CASSLGPNTEAFF. The chain combines TRBV4-1 with TRBJ1-1; perhaps TRBD1 as D (5 bases). The length of the CDR3 is 13 residues. The V end lost 4 bases, the J end lost 1 base, and 7 bases lay between the germline ends. In germline, CDR1 is MGHRA, CDR2 YSYEKL.

This clone was seen a handful of times. The CDR3: CASSDRGNSPLHF. In DNA form, the CDR3 reads TGTGCCAGCAGTGACAGGGGTAATTCACCCCTCCACTTT. The chain employs TRBV2 and TRBJ1-6, with D possibly TRBD1 on 6 matching bases. The ends were cut back, 3 bases at V and 6 bases at J, with 6 bases in the middle. Germline CDR1 is SNHLY and CDR2 is FYNNEI. There are 13 residues in the CDR3.

The J gene is TRBJ1-2, the V gene TRBV6-1, with unresolved D. CDR1 MNHNS and CDR2 SASEGT come from the germline V gene. The CDR3 runs 16 residues. Trimming shortened V by 3 bases and J by 2 bases, and 16 bases separated the two germline ends. The CDR3 here is CASSDFTPMGNYGYTF. For the CDR3, the DNA is TGTGCCAGCAGTGACTTCACGCCGATGGGCAACTATGGCTACACCTTC.

This sequence joins TRBV7-9 and TRBJ2-7; TRBD2 matches at 13 bases. The length of the CDR3 is 19 residues. Germline V gives CDR1 SEHNR, CDR2 FQNEAQ (reference sequence). V lost 4 bases and J lost 0; bases outside the gene matches: 12. This CDR3 is CASSSQPGLAGFRSYEQYF. The CDR3 DNA reads TGTGCCAGCAGCTCGCAACCGGGACTAGCGGGGTTCCGCTCCTACGAGCAGTACTTC.

The rearrangement uses TRBV18 and TRBJ1-6; the match to TRBD1 covers 9 bases. The germline gives CDR1 KGHSH, CDR2 LQKENI. The CDR3 extends over 15 amino acids. V was clipped by 4 bases and J by 7 bases; unmatched bases: 5. CDR3 DNA: TGTGCCAGCTCACAGGGACAGGGCCTAAATTCACCCCTCCACTTT. This translates into CASSQGQGLNSPLHF.

The V gene is TRBV3-1 (or the pseudogene TRBV3-2), the J gene TRBJ2-7; possibly TRBD2 for D (5 bases). Germline CDR1 reads LGHDT; CDR2 reads YNNKEL (reference sequence). This CDR3 has 12 amino acids. Trimming removed 5 bases from V and 2 bases from J, with 7 bases in between. The chain's CDR3 is CASSVGAYEQYF. Here the CDR3 DNA reads TGTGCCAGCAGCGTCGGGGCCTACGAGCAGTACTTC.

In its sample, this clone was seen once. The chain uses TRBV6-5 and TRBJ2-7; D gene unclear. The length of the CDR3 is 14 residues. The V gene lost 7 bases and the J gene lost 3 bases, with 16 bases spanning the gap. Looked up from germline, CDR1 is MNHEY and CDR2 is SVGAGI. This CDR3 is CASTGSSRIYEQYF. CDR3 sequence (DNA): TGTGCCAGCACTGGGTCTAGTAGGATCTACGAGCAGTACTTC.

This rearrangement joins TRBV3-1 (or the pseudogene TRBV3-2) to TRBJ2-1; no firm D call. CDR1 is LGHDT, CDR2 YNNKEL, per germline (reference sequence). This CDR3 spans 15 amino acids. The ends were cut back, 0 bases at V and 9 bases at J, with 15 bases in the middle. CDR3: CASSQDLLASGEQFF. Written as DNA, the CDR3 is TGTGCCAGCAGCCAAGATCTACTGGCGTCCGGTGAGCAGTTCTTC.

This clone was detected only once. The V call is TRBV7-9, the J call TRBJ2-2; 9 bases are a match to TRBD1. This CDR3 comprises 16 residues. V gave up 5 bases and J gave up 4 bases; unmatched junction bases: 8. Germline values: CDR1 SEHNR, CDR2 FQNEAQ (reference sequence). CDR3 in DNA: TGTGCCAGCAGCCCCCAGACAGGGGGGCTCACCGGGGAGCTGTTTTTT. It is translated as CASSPQTGGLTGELFF.

CDR3 sequence (DNA): TGCGCCAGCAGCCACCTTCCGGGGCCACGGACCCAGCCCCAGCATTTT. Translation: CASSHLPGPRTQPQHF. This chain connects TRBV4-1 to TRBJ1-5, with TRBD1 as a possible D gene (5 bases). V was shortened by 3 bases and J by 7 bases, with 19 bases between the two germline ends. Looked up from germline, CDR1 is MGHRA and CDR2 is YSYEKL. This CDR3 has 16 residues.

As to this clone: This CDR3 is missing its conserved last phenylalanine or tryptophan, likely due to a read error. No DNA is shown, since the ends of the CDR3 on it are uncertain; the CDR3 is the one TCRdb lists. This chain connects TRBV15 to TRBJ2-7; the DNA was not used to check the table's D call, TRBD1. In germline, CDR1 is LNHNV, CDR2 YYDKDF (reference sequence). The CDR3 has 10 amino acids, counting both end residues. CDR3: CATSSRGQLD.

The chain links TRBV4-2 to TRBJ2-5; tentative D call: TRBD2 (6 bases). CDR1 and CDR2 (germline): LGHNA, YNFKEQ. The CDR3 extends over 18 amino acids. V was shortened by 1 base and J by 4 bases, with 22 bases between the two germline ends. CDR3 nucleotide sequence: TGTGCCAGCAGCCAAGGTGGAGGGGACCGCGGTGGAGGAGAGACCCAGTACTTC. Protein sequence: CASSQGGGDRGGGETQYF.